A single sample is the source of the 17 T cell receptor beta chains below, sequenced in a study of T cells in Graves' hyperthyroidism and ophthalmopathy. Using RNA transcripts as the source, TCR beta CDR3 regions were amplified. The HTBI primer set drove a first-round RT-PCR of the TCR CDR3. TCRdb processed the multiplex PCR reads anew with MiXCR; each CDR3 protein has one entry. The sample consists of roughly 500,000 distinct CDR3 sequences, roughly 45% of them appearing once. Sequencing was done on a sample of peripheral blood or thyroid tissue (not recorded which). The receptors here all came from an adult woman with Graves' disease, either hyperthyroidism or ophthalmopathy (not recorded which).

This clonotype was detected ten times or more. The genes are TRBV10-3 and TRBJ1-1, with TRBD1 as a possible D gene (5 bases). The germline V gene encodes CDR1 ENHRY and CDR2 SYGVKD. Trimming left V 7 bases short and J 6 bases short, with 15 bases between. The length of the CDR3 is 13 residues. The CDR3 coding sequence is TGTGCCATCATGGGGCCCACTAGGGCTGAAGCTTTCTTT. Protein: CAIMGPTRAEAFF.

This clonotype has more than one count but fewer than ten. The V gene is TRBV3-1, the J gene TRBJ1-5, with D unresolved. This CDR3 region has 15 residues. The V end lost 2 bases, the J end lost 3 bases, and 11 bases lay between the germline ends. Germline V lookup: CDR1 LGHDT, CDR2 YNNKEL (reference sequence). The CDR3 sequence is CASSQSSGINQPQHF. The CDR3 region has the DNA TGTGCCAGCAGCCAATCCTCCGGGATCAATCAGCCCCAGCATTTT.

The chain uses TRBV20-1 and TRBJ1-2; the match to TRBD1 covers 8 bases. Unmatched junction bases numbered 3, after V lost 5 bases and J lost 4 bases. This CDR3 region has 12 residues. Germline V CDR1 and CDR2: DFQATT, SNEGSKA (reference sequence). CDR3 residues: CSAVTGVYGYTF. In nucleotides, the CDR3 is TGCAGTGCTGTGACAGGGGTCTATGGCTACACCTTC.

A note on this clonotype: Its ends do not fully match the called genes, so a read error is possible. The chain employs TRBV7-2 and TRBJ2-3; D is undetermined. CDR1 and CDR2 (germline): SGHTA, FQGNSA. The CDR3 totals 13 residues. CDR3: CASTLNPPDTQYF. CDR3 nucleotides: TGTGCCAGCACCTTAAACCCCCCAGATACGCAGTATTTT.

The rearrangement links TRBV9 to TRBJ2-7, with no clear D. The germline gives CDR1 SGDLS, CDR2 YYNGEE. This CDR3 has 13 amino acids. Trimming pared 3 bases from V and 1 base from J, leaving 8 bases between. The CDR3 DNA follows: TGTGCCAGCAGCGAGTTTGATTCCTACGAGCAGTACTTC. Amino acids: CASSEFDSYEQYF.

This clonotype was counted many times. The rearrangement joins TRBV10-3 to TRBJ1-1; a possible D gene is TRBD1 (5 bases). This CDR3 region has 15 residues. Germline CDR1 ENHRY, CDR2 SYGVKD. Trimming shortened V by 1 base and J by 1 base, and 10 bases separated the two germline ends. The CDR3 nucleotides read TGTGCCATCAGTGAGTATGGGACGGCGAACACTGAAGCTTTCTTT. Translation: CAISEYGTANTEAFF.

DNA of the CDR3: TGCGCCAGCAGCTTGCGGGGGTCACCGAACACTGAAGCTTTCTTT. Protein: CASSLRGSPNTEAFF. The genes are TRBV5-1 and TRBJ1-1; possible D gene TRBD1, 5 bases. This CDR3 region has 15 residues. The germline V gene has CDR1 SGHRS and CDR2 YFSETQ. Between the trimmed V and J ends, which lost 1 base and 1 base, there was a span of 11 bases.

This clonotype was detected ten times or more. The rearrangement joins TRBV2 to TRBJ1-3, with no clear D. The CDR3 runs to 16 residues. Germline V gene data show CDR1 as SNHLY and CDR2 as FYNNEI. V dropped 3 bases and J dropped 1 base, with 13 bases sitting between them. The CDR3 DNA reads TGTGCCAGCAGTGATGGTGTGGGATTATCTGGAAACACCATATATTTT. This gives the protein CASSDGVGLSGNTIYF. Full variable domain (rest looked up from reference TRBV2 and TRBJ1-3): EPEVTQTPSHQVTQMGQEVILRCVPISNHLYFYWYRQILGQKVEFLVSFYNNEISEKSEIFDDQFSVERPDGSNFTLKIRSTKLEDSAMYFCASSDGVGLSGNTIYFGEGSWLTVV.

This clonotype was picked up many times. This chain uses TRBV5-1 with TRBJ2-7, with D possibly matching TRBD2 (6 bases). This CDR3 is 15 amino acids long. Trimming shortened V by 6 bases and J by 3 bases, and 19 bases separated the two germline ends. Germline V gene lookup returns CDR1 SGHRS and CDR2 YFSETQ. The CDR3 region is CASTTYGTGNYEQYF. The CDR3 DNA sequence: TGCGCCAGCACTACCTATGGGACTGGGAACTACGAGCAGTACTTC.

This clonotype was picked up many times. The chain has TRBV4-1 and TRBJ1-2; D is uncertain. V was pared by 0 bases and J by 4 bases, with 12 bases between. The length of the CDR3 is 15 residues. Germline V gene sequence: CDR1 MGHRA, CDR2 YSYEKL. CDR3 in amino acids: CASSQDDTAFYGYTF. CDR3 nucleotides: TGCGCCAGCAGCCAAGATGACACGGCCTTCTATGGCTACACCTTC.

This chain joins TRBV29-1 and TRBJ2-7; TRBD1 matches at 7 bases. The CDR3 covers 15 residues. The ends lost 8 bases at V and 0 bases at J; junction bases unmatched: 13. The germline V gene encodes CDR1 SQVTM and CDR2 ANQGSEA. CDR3 region: CSSIAGGHNSYEQYF. CDR3 in DNA: TGCAGCTCGATTGCAGGGGGACACAACTCCTACGAGCAGTACTTC.

The chain combines TRBV6-5 with TRBJ1-5, with TRBD1 identical over 10 bases. V shed 2 bases, J shed 3 bases, and the junction held 1 base outside the gene matches. In germline, CDR1 is MNHEY, CDR2 SVGAGI. This CDR3 comprises 15 residues. The CDR3 bases are TGTGCCAGCAGTTACGACAGGGGGCCCAATCAGCCCCAGCATTTT. Amino acids: CASSYDRGPNQPQHF.

This chain connects TRBV7-2 to TRBJ1-2; D might be TRBD1 (5 bases). V was shortened by 5 bases and J by 4 bases, with 17 bases between the two germline ends. Germline V CDR1 and CDR2: SGHTA, FQGNSA. CDR3 size: 15 residues. The CDR3 protein is CASSEGLAGPYGYTF. The CDR3 region has the DNA TGTGCCAGCAGCGAGGGACTAGCGGGTCCCTATGGCTACACCTTC. The entire variable domain, with the rest obtained from reference TRBV7-2 and TRBJ1-2, is as follows: GAGVSQSPSNKVTEKGKDVELRCDPISGHTALYWYRQSLGQGLEFLIYFQGNSAPDKSGLPSDRFSAERTGGSVSTLTIQRTQQEDSAVYLCASSEGLAGPYGYTFGSGTRLTVV.

The table lists this clonotype with a few counts. Here the CDR3 reads CASSYPSRREQFF. CDR3 sequence (DNA): TGTGCCAGCAGTTACCCTTCAAGGAGGGAGCAGTTCTTC. The rearrangement links TRBV7-9 to TRBJ2-1; perhaps TRBD2 as D (5 bases). V dropped 6 bases and J dropped 10 bases, with 16 bases sitting between them. The CDR3 runs 13 residues. The germline V gene has CDR1 SEHNR and CDR2 FQNEAQ (reference sequence).

The CDR3 coding sequence is TGCAGTGCTAGTCTCCTGGGTCGTATTCGAGTCCAGCCCCAGCATTTT. It encodes CSASLLGRIRVQPQHF. The chain carries TRBV20-1 and TRBJ1-5; D ambiguous. Trimming removed 3 bases from V and 7 bases from J, with 22 bases in between. Germline V gene sequence: CDR1 DFQATT, CDR2 SNEGSKA (reference sequence). The CDR3 totals 16 residues.

The J gene is TRBJ2-7, the V gene TRBV2; D uncertain. Trimming cost V 5 bases and J 3 bases, with 14 bases left between them. The germline V gene encodes CDR1 SNHLY and CDR2 FYNNEI. The CDR3 is 14 amino acids. The CDR3 region is CASSFPRQGYEQYF. In DNA form, the CDR3 reads TGTGCCAGCAGTTTCCCTCGACAAGGCTACGAGCAGTACTTC.

The chain employs TRBV7-9 and TRBJ1-2; D is undetermined. Germline CDR1 SEHNR, CDR2 FQNEAQ (reference sequence). Trimming removed 1 base from V and 10 bases from J, with 10 bases in between. The CDR3 is made up of 12 amino acids. The CDR3 loop is CASSLVASNYTF. CDR3 DNA: TGTGCCAGCAGCTTAGTCGCGTCTAACTACACCTTC.